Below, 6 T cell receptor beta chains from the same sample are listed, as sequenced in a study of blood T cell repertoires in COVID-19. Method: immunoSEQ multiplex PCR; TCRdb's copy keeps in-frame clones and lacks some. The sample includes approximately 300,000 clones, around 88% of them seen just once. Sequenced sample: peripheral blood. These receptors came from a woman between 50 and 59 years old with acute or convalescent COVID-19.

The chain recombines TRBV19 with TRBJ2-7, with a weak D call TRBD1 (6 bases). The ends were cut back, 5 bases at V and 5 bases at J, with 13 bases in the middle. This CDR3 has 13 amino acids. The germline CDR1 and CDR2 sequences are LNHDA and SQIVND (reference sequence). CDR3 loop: CASSSRTVDEQYF. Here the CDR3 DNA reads TGTGCCAGTAGTTCTCGGACAGTTGACGAGCAGTACTTC.

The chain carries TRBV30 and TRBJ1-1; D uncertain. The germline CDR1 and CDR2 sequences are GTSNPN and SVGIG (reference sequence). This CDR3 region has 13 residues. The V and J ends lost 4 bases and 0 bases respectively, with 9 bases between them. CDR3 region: CAWTVRVNTEAFF. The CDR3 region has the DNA TGTGCCTGGACCGTACGGGTGAACACTGAAGCTTTCTTT.

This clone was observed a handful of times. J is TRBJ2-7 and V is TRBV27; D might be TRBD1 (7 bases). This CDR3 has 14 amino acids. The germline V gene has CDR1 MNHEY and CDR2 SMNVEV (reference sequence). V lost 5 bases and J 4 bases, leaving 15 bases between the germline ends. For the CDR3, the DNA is TGTGCCAGCAGTATAGGAGGGACAGATTACGAGCAGTACTTC. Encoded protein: CASSIGGTDYEQYF.

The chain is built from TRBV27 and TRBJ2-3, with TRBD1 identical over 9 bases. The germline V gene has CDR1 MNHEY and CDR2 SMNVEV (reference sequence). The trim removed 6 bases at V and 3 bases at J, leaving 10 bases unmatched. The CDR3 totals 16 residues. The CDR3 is CASRRETGTGTDTQYF. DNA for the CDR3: TGTGCCAGCAGGCGAGAGACCGGGACAGGGACAGATACGCAGTATTTT.

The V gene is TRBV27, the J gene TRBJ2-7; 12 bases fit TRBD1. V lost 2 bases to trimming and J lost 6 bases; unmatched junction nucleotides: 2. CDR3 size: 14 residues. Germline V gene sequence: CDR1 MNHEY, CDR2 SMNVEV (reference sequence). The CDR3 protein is CASSLGTGGSEQYF. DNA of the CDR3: TGTGCCAGCAGTTTAGGGACAGGGGGCAGCGAGCAGTACTTC.

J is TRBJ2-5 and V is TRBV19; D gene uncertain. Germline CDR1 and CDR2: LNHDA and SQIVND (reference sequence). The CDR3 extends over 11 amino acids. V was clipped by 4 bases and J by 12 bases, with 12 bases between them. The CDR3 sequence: CASSTGTPKYF. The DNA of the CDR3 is TGTGCCAGTAGTACAGGCACCCCCAAGTACTTC.